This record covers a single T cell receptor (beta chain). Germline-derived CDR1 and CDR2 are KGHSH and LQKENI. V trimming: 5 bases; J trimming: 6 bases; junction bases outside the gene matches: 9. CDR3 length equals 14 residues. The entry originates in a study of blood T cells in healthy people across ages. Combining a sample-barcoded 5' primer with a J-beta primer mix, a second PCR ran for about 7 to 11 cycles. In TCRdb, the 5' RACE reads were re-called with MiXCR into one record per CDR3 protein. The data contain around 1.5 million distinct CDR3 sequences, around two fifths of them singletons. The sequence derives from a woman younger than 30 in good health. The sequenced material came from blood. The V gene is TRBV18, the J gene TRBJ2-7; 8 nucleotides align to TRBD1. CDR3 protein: CASSRTGNEGEQYF. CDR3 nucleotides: TGTGCCAGCTCAAGGACAGGGAACGAAGGCGAGCAGTACTTC.